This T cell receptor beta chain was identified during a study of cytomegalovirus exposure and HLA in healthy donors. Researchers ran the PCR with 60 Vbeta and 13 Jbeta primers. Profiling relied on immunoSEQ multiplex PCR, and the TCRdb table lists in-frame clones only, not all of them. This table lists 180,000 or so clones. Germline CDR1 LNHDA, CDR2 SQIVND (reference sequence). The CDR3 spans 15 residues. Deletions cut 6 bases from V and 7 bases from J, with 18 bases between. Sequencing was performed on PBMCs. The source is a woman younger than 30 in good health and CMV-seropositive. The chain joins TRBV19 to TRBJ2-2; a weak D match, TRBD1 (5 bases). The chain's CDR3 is CASRRQPQGVGELFF. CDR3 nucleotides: TGTGCCAGTAGGAGACAGCCGCAAGGGGTCGGGGAGCTGTTTTTT.